This section outlines one T cell receptor (beta chain) sequence together with its context. The data belong to a study of T cells after yellow fever vaccination. In TCRdb, the 5' RACE reads were re-called with MiXCR into one record per CDR3 protein. The sample consists of about 340,000 distinct CDR3 sequences, 9.5% to 15% of them appearing once. Germline V gene data show CDR1 as LGHDT and CDR2 as YNNKEL (reference sequence). V lost 1 base and J lost 1; bases outside the gene matches: 9. The CDR3 runs to 19 residues. The rearrangement links TRBV3-1 to TRBJ2-3; the match to TRBD2 covers 12 bases. Material: CD4+ T cells sorted from PBMCs, obtained 15 days after the yellow fever booster vaccination. The clonotype was recovered from a man aged 18 to 29 who received the YFV17D yellow fever vaccine. The CDR3 DNA is TGTGCCAGCAGCCAAGGTCGTCTAGCGGGGGGGCTCGGCACAGATACGCAGTATTTT. It codes for CASSQGRLAGGLGTDTQYF.